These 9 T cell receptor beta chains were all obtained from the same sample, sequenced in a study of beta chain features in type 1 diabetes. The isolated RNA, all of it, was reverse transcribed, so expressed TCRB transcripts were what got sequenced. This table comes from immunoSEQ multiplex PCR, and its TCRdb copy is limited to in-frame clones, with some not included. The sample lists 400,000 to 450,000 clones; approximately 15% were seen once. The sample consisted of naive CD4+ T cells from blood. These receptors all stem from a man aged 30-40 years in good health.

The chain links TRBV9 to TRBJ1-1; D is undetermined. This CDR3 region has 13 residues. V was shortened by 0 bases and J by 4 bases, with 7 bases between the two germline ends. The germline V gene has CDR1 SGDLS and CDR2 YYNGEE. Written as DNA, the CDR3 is TGTGCCAGCAGCGTAGACGGGGTCACTGAAGCTTTCTTT. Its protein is CASSVDGVTEAFF.

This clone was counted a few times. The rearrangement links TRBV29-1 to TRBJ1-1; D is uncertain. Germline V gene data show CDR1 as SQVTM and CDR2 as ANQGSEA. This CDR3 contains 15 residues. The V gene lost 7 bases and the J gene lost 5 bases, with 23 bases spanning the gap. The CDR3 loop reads CSAKPIGRKRTEAFF. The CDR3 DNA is TGCAGCGCCAAGCCTATCGGGCGAAAAAGGACTGAAGCTTTCTTT.

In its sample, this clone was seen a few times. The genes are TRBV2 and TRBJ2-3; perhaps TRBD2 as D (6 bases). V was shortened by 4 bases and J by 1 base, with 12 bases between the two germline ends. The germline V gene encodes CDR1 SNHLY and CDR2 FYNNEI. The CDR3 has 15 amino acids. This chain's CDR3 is CASSVRRVGTDTQYF. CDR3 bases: TGTGCCAGCAGTGTCAGGAGGGTAGGCACAGATACGCAGTATTTT.

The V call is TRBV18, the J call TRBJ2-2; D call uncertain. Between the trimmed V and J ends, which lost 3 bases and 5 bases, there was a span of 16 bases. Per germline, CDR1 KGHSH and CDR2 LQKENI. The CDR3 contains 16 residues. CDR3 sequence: CASSPPGERRTGELFF. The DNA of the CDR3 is TGTGCCAGCTCACCCCCAGGAGAGCGAAGGACCGGGGAGCTGTTTTTT.

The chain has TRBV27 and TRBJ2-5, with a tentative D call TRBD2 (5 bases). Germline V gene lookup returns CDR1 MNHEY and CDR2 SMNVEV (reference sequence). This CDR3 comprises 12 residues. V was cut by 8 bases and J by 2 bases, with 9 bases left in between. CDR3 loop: CASWTRQETQYF. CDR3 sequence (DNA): TGTGCCAGCTGGACTCGTCAAGAGACCCAGTACTTC.

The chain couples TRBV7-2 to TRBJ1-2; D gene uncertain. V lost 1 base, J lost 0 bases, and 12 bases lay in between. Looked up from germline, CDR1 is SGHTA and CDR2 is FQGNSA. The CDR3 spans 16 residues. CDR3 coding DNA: TGTGCCAGCAGCTTAGGTTGGAAACGGGCTAACTATGGCTACACCTTC. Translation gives CASSLGWKRANYGYTF.

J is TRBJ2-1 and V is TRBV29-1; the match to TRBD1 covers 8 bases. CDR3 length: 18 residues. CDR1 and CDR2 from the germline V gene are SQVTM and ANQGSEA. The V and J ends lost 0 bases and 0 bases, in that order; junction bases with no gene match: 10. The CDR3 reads CSVEDPPGQVRSYNEQFF. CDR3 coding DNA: TGCAGCGTTGAAGATCCGCCGGGACAGGTCCGCTCCTACAATGAGCAGTTCTTC.

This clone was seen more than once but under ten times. CDR3: CASSLAATGANVLTF. The CDR3 DNA follows: TGTGCCAGCAGCTTAGCGGCCACTGGGGCCAACGTCCTGACTTTC. The rearrangement links TRBV7-2 to TRBJ2-6; the D is unclear. CDR1 SGHTA and CDR2 FQGNSA come from the germline V gene. The CDR3 totals 15 residues. Trimming stripped 0 bases from V and 2 bases from J, with 5 bases between.

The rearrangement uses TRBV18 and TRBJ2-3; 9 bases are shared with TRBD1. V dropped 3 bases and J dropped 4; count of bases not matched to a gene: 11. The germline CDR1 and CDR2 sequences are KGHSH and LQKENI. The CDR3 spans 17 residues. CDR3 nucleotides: TGTGCCAGCTCACCTCCATCCGGGACAGGGCAAGCAGATACGCAGTATTTT. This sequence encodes CASSPPSGTGQADTQYF. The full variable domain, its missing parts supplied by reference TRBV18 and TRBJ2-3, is NAGVMQNPRHLVRRRGQEARLRCSPMKGHSHVYWYRQLPEEGLKFMVYLQKENIIDESGMPKERFSAEFPKEGPSILRIQQVVRGDSAAYFCASSPPSGTGQADTQYFGPGTRLTVL.